These 21 T cell receptor beta chains came from one sample sequenced in a study of metastatic and nonmetastatic thyroid tumors. Thyroid surgery was preceded by no treatment in any patient. With MiXCR, TCRdb called clones anew from the PCR reads. There are 23,000 or so clones in the sample; over 25% occur only once, and approximately 15% lies in the top ten. The sample consisted of tumor tissue. These receptors came from a male donor with papillary thyroid cancer or a benign thyroid nodule (not recorded which). Some clones in this sample may be carry-over from other donors' samples.

V usage is TRBV9 and J usage is TRBJ2-2, with 8 bases that match TRBD1. CDR3 length: 16 residues. Germline V gives CDR1 SGDLS, CDR2 YYNGEE. J gave up 2 bases and V 0 bases, and 3 bases lay outside the gene matches. The CDR3, as DNA: TGTGCCAGCAGCGTAGGTGGGACAGGAAACACCGGGGAGCTGTTTTTT. This gives the protein CASSVGGTGNTGELFF. The complete variable domain, with remaining parts taken from reference TRBV9 and TRBJ2-2, reads DSGVTQTPKHLITATGQRVTLRCSPRSGDLSVYWYQQSLDQGLQFLIQYYNGEERAKGNILERFSAQQFPDLHSELNLSSLELGDSALYFCASSVGGTGNTGELFFGEGSRLTVL.

This chain links TRBV6-6 with TRBJ2-4, with D perhaps matching TRBD2 (6 bases). Germline assignment: CDR1 MNHNY and CDR2 SVGAGI (reference sequence). Trimming left V 0 bases short and J 9 bases short, with 18 bases between. The CDR3 is made up of 16 amino acids. The CDR3 loop is CASSYSYPAGGSIQYF. The CDR3 DNA follows: TGTGCCAGCAGTTACTCTTACCCCGCCGGAGGGAGCATTCAGTACTTC.

The gene calls are TRBV28 and TRBJ1-6; D perhaps matches TRBD1 (6 bases). CDR1 is MDHEN and CDR2 is SYDVKM in the germline V gene. This CDR3 comprises 16 residues. Trimming shortened V by 5 bases and J by 9 bases, and 20 bases separated the two germline ends. The CDR3 is CASSPPLDRRGSPLHF. In nucleotides, the CDR3 is TGTGCCAGCAGTCCCCCCCTCGACAGGAGAGGTTCACCCCTCCACTTT. The whole variable domain, remainder taken from reference TRBV28 and TRBJ1-6, is DVKVTQSSRYLVKRTGEKVFLECVQDMDHENMFWYRQDPGLGLRLIYFSYDVKMKEKGDIPEGYSVSREKKERFSLILESASTNQTSMYLCASSPPLDRRGSPLHFGNGTRLTVT.

Remarks on this clone: A read error may be the cause here, since a much bigger clone is one base away. The J gene is TRBJ1-5, the V gene TRBV2; 7 nucleotides align to TRBD1. The V gene end was trimmed by 7 bases and the J gene end by 2 bases; junction bases not matched to a gene: 8. The CDR3 has 15 amino acids. Germline CDR1 reads SNHLY; CDR2 reads FYNNEI. The CDR3 loop is CASKLGQVGNQPQHF. The CDR3 DNA is TGTGCCAGCAAGTTAGGACAGGTAGGCAATCAGCCCCAGCATTTT.

The V and J genes are TRBV20-1 and TRBJ1-6; D not certain. V was trimmed by 0 bases and J by 4 bases, leaving 19 bases between them. This CDR3 is built from 18 residues. The germline gives CDR1 DFQATT, CDR2 SNEGSKA (reference sequence). CDR3 in amino acids: CSARDIELTEPYNSPLHF. In DNA form, the CDR3 reads TGCAGTGCTAGAGATATCGAACTGACGGAGCCTTATAATTCACCCCTCCACTTT.

This clone came up a few times. The chain joins TRBV7-8 to TRBJ1-2; D may be TRBD1 (6 bases). The CDR3 covers 18 residues. V lost 5 bases to trimming and J lost 1 base, with 23 bases between them. CDR1 is SGHVS and CDR2 is FQNEAQ in the germline V gene. The CDR3 region has the DNA TGTGCCAGCAGCCAACGAATGGGGGGCCAGGGGCTTAACTATGGCTACACCTTC. Protein sequence: CASSQRMGGQGLNYGYTF.

This clone was seen many times. This chain connects TRBV9 to TRBJ2-2, with TRBD1 matching 8 bases. The CDR3 has 17 residues. CDR1 is SGDLS, CDR2 YYNGEE, per germline. V trimming: 4 bases; J trimming: 9 bases; junction bases outside the gene matches: 17. The CDR3 region is CASSPSTGAIGSRELFF. DNA of the CDR3: TGTGCCAGCAGCCCCTCGACAGGGGCGATCGGTTCAAGGGAGCTGTTTTTT.

This clone is labeled medium-sized. J is TRBJ2-7 and V is TRBV15; unclear D gene. V was trimmed by 0 bases and J by 0 bases, leaving 6 bases between them. The CDR3 extends over 14 amino acids. Germline CDR1 and CDR2: LNHNV and YYDKDF (reference sequence). The CDR3 reads CATSRDRSSYEQYF. DNA of the CDR3: TGTGCCACCAGCAGAGATAGGTCCTCCTACGAGCAGTACTTC.

CDR3 sequence reads: CASSPDSNYGYTF. Written as DNA, the CDR3 is TGTGCCAGCAGCCCGGACAGCAACTATGGCTACACCTTC. This chain connects TRBV7-3 to TRBJ1-2; maybe TRBD1 (6 bases). The CDR3 has 13 amino acids. Germline V gives CDR1 SGHTA, CDR2 FQGTGA. V lost 5 bases and J 2 bases, leaving 9 bases between the germline ends.

The V gene is TRBV5-8, the J gene TRBJ2-1; 7 bases agree with TRBD2. Germline V gene data show CDR1 as SGHTS and CDR2 as YDEGEE. The CDR3 consists of 14 residues. The ends lost 0 bases at V and 7 bases at J; junction bases unmatched: 4. The CDR3 DNA sequence: TGTGCCAGCAGCTTGGAACTAGCGACGAATGAGCAGTTCTTC. This encodes CASSLELATNEQFF.

There are a few counts of this clone. The rearrangement uses TRBV19 and TRBJ1-2, with a tentative D call TRBD1 (5 bases). V was clipped by 3 bases and J by 5 bases, with 13 bases between them. The CDR3 totals 14 residues. CDR1 and CDR2 from the germline V gene are LNHDA and SQIVND (reference sequence). This CDR3 reads CASSMQGSGYGYTF. As DNA, the CDR3 is TGTGCCAGTAGTATGCAGGGAAGCGGGTATGGCTACACCTTC.

The gene calls are TRBV28 and TRBJ1-2, with 8 nucleotides matching TRBD1. The CDR3 extends over 15 amino acids. The germline V gene encodes CDR1 MDHEN and CDR2 SYDVKM. Germline trimming cut 5 bases from V and 8 bases from J; bases unmatched to any gene: 13. This CDR3 is CASSPLSGQGRGYTF. The CDR3 DNA reads TGTGCCAGCAGTCCCCTATCAGGACAGGGCCGAGGCTACACCTTC.

The chain carries TRBV11-2 and TRBJ1-3, with 7 bases fitting TRBD1. The CDR3 runs 15 residues. J lost 4 bases, V lost 6 bases, and 9 bases had no gene match. From germline, CDR1 is SGHAT and CDR2 FQNNGV. The CDR3 DNA follows: TGTGCCAGCAGATCGACAGGGTATGGAGGAAACACCATATATTTT. This translates into CASRSTGYGGNTIYF.

The CDR3 loop reads CASSLNGGELLPGETQYF. The CDR3 DNA is TGTGCCAGCAGCTTAAACGGGGGCGAGTTATTACCGGGAGAGACCCAGTACTTC. The chain is built from TRBV7-8 and TRBJ2-5; the D gene could be TRBD1 or TRBD2 (6 bases each). The CDR3 loop spans 18 amino acids. Germline-derived CDR1 and CDR2 are SGHVS and FQNEAQ. V lost 2 bases and J lost 4, with 23 bases in between.

The V gene is TRBV24-1, the J gene TRBJ2-7; unclear D gene. Looked up from germline, CDR1 is KGHDR and CDR2 is SFDVKD. This CDR3 is built from 13 residues. The V and J ends lost 1 base and 3 bases respectively, with 6 bases between them. The CDR3 bases are TGTGCCACCAGTGATTTTAACGACTACGAGCAGTACTTC. Translating it yields CATSDFNDYEQYF.

At least ten counts were recorded for this clone. The chain combines TRBV10-3 with TRBJ1-1; D is unclear. In germline, CDR1 is ENHRY, CDR2 SYGVKD. V shed 4 bases and J shed 5 bases, with 8 bases lying between them. The length of the CDR3 is 12 residues. CDR3 region: CAISVRGTEAFF. CDR3 nucleotide sequence: TGTGCCATCAGTGTACGTGGGACTGAAGCTTTCTTT.

This clone was observed many times. The CDR3 DNA is TGTGCTAGTGGTTTGGTACTCCCCCCTCTTAGCGGGAGGGCGGTCTACAATGAGCAGTTCTTC. It yields the protein CASGLVLPPLSGRAVYNEQFF. The chain combines TRBV12-5 with TRBJ2-1; 11 bases are a match to TRBD2. Trimming at V came to 0 bases and at J to 3 bases, leaving 16 bases not matched to a gene. The CDR3 covers 21 residues. Per the germline V gene, CDR1 is LGHNT and CDR2 is FRNRAP. Looking up the rest from reference TRBV12-5 and TRBJ2-1 gives the full variable domain: DARVTQTPRHKVTEMGQEVTMRCQPILGHNTVFWYRQTMMQGLELLAYFRNRAPLDDSGMPKDRFSAEMPDATLATLKIQPSEPRDSAVYFCASGLVLPPLSGRAVYNEQFFGPGTRLTVL.

This clone was detected only once. This chain connects TRBV11-3 to TRBJ2-7, with TRBD2 as a possible D gene (5 bases). Trimming pared 1 base from V and 1 base from J, leaving 11 bases between. The CDR3 spans 15 residues. Germline values: CDR1 SGHNT, CDR2 YENEEA. The CDR3 loop reads CASSLGGQVSYEQYF. The CDR3 nucleotides read TGTGCCAGCAGCTTAGGCGGGCAAGTATCCTACGAGCAGTACTTC.

The chain couples TRBV20-1 to TRBJ2-3, with D possibly called TRBD1 or TRBD2 (6 bases each). There are 14 residues in the CDR3. Trimming cost V 3 bases and J 6 bases, with 16 bases left between them. CDR1 and CDR2 from the germline V gene are DFQATT and SNEGSKA (reference sequence). This CDR3 reads CSASGGLALDTQYF. As DNA, the CDR3 is TGCAGTGCTAGTGGGGGGCTAGCCCTCGATACGCAGTATTTT.

This clone was seen ten or more times. Given a much more abundant clone one base away, this may be a read error. In the same sample, other DNA sequences code for this CDR3. The chain links TRBV28 to TRBJ2-3, with TRBD2 as a possible D gene (6 bases). CDR3 length: 15 residues. V lost 6 bases, J lost 6 bases, and 19 bases lay in between. The germline gives CDR1 MDHEN, CDR2 SYDVKM. The CDR3 sequence is CASSPSSARGDTQYF. The CDR3 DNA reads as TGTGCCAGCAGCCCATCTAGCGCCCGGGGTGATACGCAGTATTTT.

The V and J genes are TRBV5-1 and TRBJ2-2; D remains ambiguous. This CDR3 is built from 13 residues. V lost 2 bases and J 4 bases, leaving 6 bases between the germline ends. The germline gives CDR1 SGHRS, CDR2 YFSETQ. The CDR3 sequence is CASSFQTTGELFF. The DNA of the CDR3 is TGCGCCAGCAGCTTCCAGACCACCGGGGAGCTGTTTTTT.